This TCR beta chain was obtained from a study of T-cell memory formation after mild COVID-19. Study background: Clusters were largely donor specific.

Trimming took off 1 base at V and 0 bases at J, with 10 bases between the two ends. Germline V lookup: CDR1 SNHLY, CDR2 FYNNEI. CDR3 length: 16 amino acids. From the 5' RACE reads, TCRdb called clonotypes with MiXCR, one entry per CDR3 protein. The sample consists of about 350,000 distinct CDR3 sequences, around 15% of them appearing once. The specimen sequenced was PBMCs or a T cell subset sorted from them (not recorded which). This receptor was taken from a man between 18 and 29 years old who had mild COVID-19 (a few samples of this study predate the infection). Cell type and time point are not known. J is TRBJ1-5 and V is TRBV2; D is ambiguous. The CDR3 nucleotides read TGTGCCAGCAGTGAAGGGCAAGGTCCTAGCAATCAGCCCCAGCATTTT. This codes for CASSEGQGPSNQPQHF. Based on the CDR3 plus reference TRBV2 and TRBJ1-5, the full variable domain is EPEVTQTPSHQVTQMGQEVILRCVPISNHLYFYWYRQILGQKVEFLVSFYNNEISEKSEIFDDQFSVERPDGSNFTLKIRSTKLEDSAMYFCASSEGQGPSNQPQHFGDGTRLSIL.